This T cell receptor beta chain was sequenced in a study of blood T cell repertoires in COVID-19 (dated by TCRdb to 2020 to 2021). Background for the entire study: Samples from collaborators originated in the United States, Italy and Spain and spanned both the acute and convalescent phases of COVID-19. A freely available public database, intended as a resource for researchers studying the immune response to SARS-CoV-2, is where the repertoires were released. The sample metadata nearly always contained a de-identified subject ID, COVID-19 status, age in years and sex. Where available, HLA class I and class II types were taken from metadata supplied by the sample provider and were not determined by assay-based typing. Deeply sampled blood TCRbeta repertoires from subjects exposed to, actively infected with, or recovered from COVID-19 were included in the dataset. The material from the prospective study consisted of cDNA or gDNA derived from T cells, B-cell-depleted T cells, or PBMCs. Samples were obtained from the ongoing ImmuneRACE study (first 160 participants) and from 1,254 subjects provided by 6 global collaborators. What the study reported, not specific to this receptor: The quantity of clinical and demographic metadata differed by source and by participant and was supplied without curation.

A remark on this clone: Its cognate antigen has yet to be identified. No base qualities exist here, and no much larger clone lies one base off it.

Whole blood was collected in K2EDTA tubes by collaborating institutions according to the institutions' own protocols. For TCRbeta analysis, collaborators shipped samples in one of three forms: frozen whole blood, isolated PBMCs, or DNA extracted from either of those sample types. Compared with germline, V lacks 4 bases and J lacks 0 bases; bases without a gene match: 8. CDR1 is given as KGHSH and CDR2 as LQKENI, both from the germline V gene. The CDR3 runs 16 amino acids, cysteine and phenylalanine included. Left in the record is the CDR3 DNA by itself, 48 bases read in frame from the first base. TCRbeta CDR3 regions were amplified from genomic DNA by means of the immunoSEQ Assay, a bias-controlled multiplex PCR. The study's own analysis went as follows. The number of nucleated cells in each sample was estimated by amplification of reference gene primers within the assay. Sequence reads were collapsed and filtered to measure the absolute abundance of every unique TCRbeta CDR3 rearrangement. For each sample, productive Simpson clonality was calculated as the square root of Simpson's diversity index over productive rearrangements. In TCRdb, the immuneACCESS table is reduced to in-frame sequences with V and J assigned. These tables do not hold every clone; where another copy was compared, an unresolved V gene accounts for under half, and the others remain unexplained. V and J calls plus clone size are reproduced from that table; the DNA served to infer D and trimming. This sample is represented by under 85,000 clones; roughly 84% of them were singletons. The ten largest account for around 3.3% of the sample.

The chain uses TRBV18 and TRBJ1-1; 7 central bases correspond to TRBD1. The sample was peripheral blood. The receptor was derived from a man in his forties or fifties with acute or convalescent COVID-19. The CDR3 region reads CASSHSTGSMNTEAFF. The sequenced DNA is TGTGCCAGCTCACACTCGACAGGGTCAATGAACACTGAAGCTTTCTTT.